The source of this T cell receptor beta chain is a study of shared clonotypes between healthy human individuals. Findings of the study overall: The expectation was that sequencing depth would affect clonotype sharing among donors.

Remarks on this clone: Its antigen is as yet unknown.

The CDR3 has 13 residues. V dropped 6 bases and J dropped 6 bases, with 12 bases sitting between them. The germline gives CDR1 LNHDA, CDR2 SQIVND (reference sequence). The assay was immunoSEQ multiplex PCR, and TCRdb's table has in-frame clones only and misses some. The data show around 440,000 clones, approximately 71% seen once. The sequenced sample was PBMCs. V is TRBV19 and J is TRBJ1-5; no definite D call. The TCR sequence derives from a woman aged 35 to 49 in good health. Some clones in this sample may be carry-over from other donors' samples. Here the CDR3 DNA reads TGTGCCAGTAGCCCCGCGGCCGGTCAGCCCCAGCATTTT. Translating gives CASSPAAGQPQHF. Full variable domain (rest looked up from reference TRBV19 and TRBJ1-5): DGGITQSPKYLFRKEGQNVTLSCEQNLNHDAMYWYRQDPGQGLRLIYYSQIVNDFQKGDIAEGYSVSREKKESFPLTVTSAQKNPTAFYLCASSPAAGQPQHFGDGTRLSIL.